This T cell receptor beta chain was obtained from a study of CXCR3-negative and CXCR3-positive naive CD8 T cells. The study made its TRB cDNA libraries by 5' RACE, adding UMI labels. TCRdb reprocessed the 5' RACE reads; each CDR3 protein has one entry and no DNA is given. Its listing shows 120,000 to 150,000 distinct CDR3 sequences. Points on this clonotype: The antigen is undetermined.

Study-wide results and limits: Naive subsets were similarly diverse, while memory CD8+ repertoires were much less diverse. In CXCR3-positive naive cells, the TRB CDR3s were more hydrophobic than in CXCR3-negative naive cells.

The CDR3 contains 19 residues. CDR1 and CDR2 (germline): MNHEY, SVGAGI. Sequencing was performed on naive CXCR3+ CD8+ T cells from blood. Subset defined: CD45RO-CCR7+CD27+CD95- naive CD8+ T cells expressing CXCR3 (TNR3+). This clonotype originated in a human donor in good health. Some clones in this sample may be carry-over from other donors' samples. The chain uses TRBV6-5 and TRBJ1-4; absent DNA, TCRdb's TRBD1 call cannot be checked. The CDR3 spells CASSYSISSTGGLFEKLFF.